This TCR beta chain emerged from a study of T cell responses to AZD1222 COVID-19 vaccine. Overall study findings and caveats: At baseline, just a handful of AZD1222 recipients tested seropositive. Every sample of the repertoires postdated the peak T cell response. Reports say nearly half of spike-specific TCRs go after unmutated variant regions.

Profiled with immunoSEQ multiplex PCR; TCRdb holds only in-frame clones, not every one. This sample has some 120,000 clones, with 92% found just once. CDR3 size: 13 residues. The V and J ends lost 2 bases and 4 bases respectively, with 8 bases between them. Germline V CDR1 and CDR2: MDHEN, SYDVKM. This clone has more than one count but fewer than ten. Its antigen is still unknown. The source material was peripheral blood, sampled on day 0 of AZD1222 vaccination. The V gene is TRBV28, the J gene TRBJ1-2; weak D call: TRBD1 (5 bases). This receptor was obtained from an adult in good health. CDR3 sequence (DNA): TGTGCCAGCAGTTTACCAGGGACCTATGGCTACACCTTC. Amino acid sequence: CASSLPGTYGYTF.